One sample yielded the 32 T cell receptor beta chains listed below, sequenced in a study of response to subunit inactivated influenza vaccine. TCRdb analysed the RT-PCR reads with MiXCR anew, one entry per CDR3 protein. Here the sample spans some 800,000 distinct CDR3 sequences, about 20% being singletons. Here the sequenced sample was PBMCs from blood, taken 4 to 6 days after vaccination. The origin of the receptors is a man aged 45 to 65 who received an inactivated influenza vaccine.

A single count supports this clonotype. The J gene is TRBJ2-1, the V gene TRBV7-3; no clear D. The CDR3 consists of 14 residues. Trimming removed 2 bases at V and 6 bases at J, with 11 bases between. The germline V gene encodes CDR1 SGHTA and CDR2 FQGTGA. This CDR3 is CASSLGGPLNEQFF. The CDR3 DNA reads TGTGCCAGCAGCTTAGGTGGCCCACTCAATGAGCAGTTCTTC.

The V gene is TRBV20-1, the J gene TRBJ2-3, with D unresolved. The CDR3 spans 14 residues. Trimming pared 2 bases from V and 2 bases from J, leaving 11 bases between. Germline loops: CDR1 DFQATT, CDR2 SNEGSKA (reference sequence). The CDR3 DNA reads TGCAGTGCTAGATTTCAGCCTTCCACAGATACGCAGTATTTT. Translation gives CSARFQPSTDTQYF.

The genes are TRBV7-9 and TRBJ1-6, with TRBD1 identical over 7 bases. CDR3 length: 16 amino acids. Germline values: CDR1 SEHNR, CDR2 FQNEAQ (reference sequence). The trim removed 8 bases at V and 4 bases at J, leaving 11 bases unmatched. The CDR3 reads CASARGGQRYNSPLHF. CDR3 DNA sequence: TGTGCCAGCGCACGGGGGGGACAGAGATATAATTCACCCCTCCACTTT. The variable domain in full, with the rest retrieved from reference TRBV7-9 and TRBJ1-6, is DTGVSQNPRHKITKRGQNVTFRCDPISEHNRLYWYRQTLGQGPEFLTYFQNEAQLEKSRLLSDRFSAERPKGSFSTLEIQRTEQGDSAMYLCASARGGQRYNSPLHFGNGTRLTVT.

The chain joins TRBV20-1 to TRBJ2-2, with D perhaps matching TRBD1 (6 bases). The CDR3 runs 14 residues. Germline values: CDR1 DFQATT, CDR2 SNEGSKA (reference sequence). Between the trimmed V and J ends, which lost 1 base and 6 bases, there was a span of 12 bases. The CDR3 DNA follows: TGCAGTGCTAGAGTCCGCAGGGGAGCCGGGGAGCTGTTTTTT. This translates into CSARVRRGAGELFF.

The chain is built from TRBV7-9 and TRBJ2-7; perhaps TRBD1 as D (6 bases). The CDR3 loop spans 15 amino acids. Trimming removed 1 base at V and 5 bases at J, with 15 bases between. Germline values: CDR1 SEHNR, CDR2 FQNEAQ (reference sequence). In nucleotides, the CDR3 is TGTGCCAGCAGCTTAGTCGTGGCAGGGGCGGACGAGCAGTACTTC. Protein sequence: CASSLVVAGADEQYF.

CDR3 in DNA: TGTGCCAGCTCGGACATTGTTAATTCACCCCTCCACTTT. Protein product: CASSDIVNSPLHF. The V call is TRBV25-1, the J call TRBJ1-6; D is possibly TRBD1 (5 bases). The CDR3 is 13 residues long. V was trimmed by 8 bases and J by 6 bases, leaving 11 bases between them. CDR1 and CDR2 from the germline V gene are MGHDK and SYGVNS.

The gene calls are TRBV4-1 and TRBJ2-3; tentative D call: TRBD2 (6 bases). V was shortened by 3 bases and J by 0 bases, with 28 bases between the two germline ends. Per germline, CDR1 MGHRA and CDR2 YSYEKL. The CDR3 is made up of 21 amino acids. The CDR3 DNA reads TGCGCCAGCAGCCAGATAATTGTGGGACTCTCGAGACTACGTAGCACAGATACGCAGTATTTT. Its translation: CASSQIIVGLSRLRSTDTQYF.

This clonotype was detected a few times. The chain recombines TRBV7-3 with TRBJ2-1; the match to TRBD2 covers 8 bases. J was trimmed by 0 bases and V by 6 bases; bases with no gene match: 7. The germline gives CDR1 SGHTA, CDR2 FQGTGA. The CDR3 is 16 amino acids. The CDR3 spells CASSIAGTSSYNEQFF. The CDR3 DNA reads TGTGCCAGCAGTATAGCCGGGACTAGCTCCTACAATGAGCAGTTCTTC.

The V call is TRBV30, the J call TRBJ1-2, with 7 bases that match TRBD1. Germline CDR1 GTSNPN, CDR2 SVGIG (reference sequence). The CDR3 spans 15 residues. V lost 0 bases to trimming and J lost 7 bases; unmatched junction nucleotides: 11. The chain's CDR3 is CAWSVRGGGWRGYTF. For the CDR3, the DNA is TGTGCCTGGAGTGTACGAGGAGGGGGCTGGCGTGGCTACACCTTC.

The rearrangement uses TRBV20-1 and TRBJ1-5; D is unresolved. Germline CDR1 DFQATT, CDR2 SNEGSKA (reference sequence). The CDR3 is 15 amino acids. V dropped 0 bases and J dropped 4 bases, with 13 bases sitting between them. The CDR3 sequence: CSARDYGRRNQPQHF. Here the CDR3 DNA reads TGCAGTGCTAGAGATTACGGACGGAGGAATCAGCCCCAGCATTTT.

The table lists this clonotype with a few counts. V and J are TRBV20-1 and TRBJ2-3; D gene unclear. Trimming pared 6 bases from V and 2 bases from J, leaving 12 bases between. Germline lookup yields CDR1 DFQATT and CDR2 SNEGSKA (reference sequence). The CDR3 is 13 residues long. The CDR3 is CSAERPATDTQYF. The CDR3 DNA is TGCAGTGCGGAGAGGCCAGCCACAGATACGCAGTATTTT.

The V gene is TRBV7-2, the J gene TRBJ2-7, with TRBD2 matching over 7 bases. The germline CDR1 and CDR2 sequences are SGHTA and FQGNSA. The CDR3 loop spans 15 amino acids. Trimming took 3 bases from V and 2 from J; bases not matched to a gene: 7. The CDR3 spells CASSLTSRPTYEQYF. DNA of the CDR3: TGTGCCAGCAGCTTGACTAGCAGGCCCACCTACGAGCAGTACTTC.

The chain couples TRBV4-1 to TRBJ2-7; the D gene is possibly TRBD2 (5 bases). Trimming removed 3 bases from V and 0 bases from J, with 12 bases in between. This CDR3 comprises 15 residues. Looked up from germline, CDR1 is MGHRA and CDR2 is YSYEKL. The CDR3, as DNA: TGCGCCAGCAGCCAGGGTAGTAGCGTCTCCTACGAGCAGTACTTC. Its protein is CASSQGSSVSYEQYF.

This chain joins TRBV29-1 and TRBJ2-7; D ambiguous. Germline-derived CDR1 and CDR2 are SQVTM and ANQGSEA. V was cut by 7 bases and J by 7 bases, with 14 bases left in between. The CDR3 consists of 11 residues. Here the CDR3 reads CSAQVDGEQYF. CDR3 DNA: TGCAGCGCCCAAGTAGATGGGGAGCAGTACTTC.

This clonotype was detected only a few times. The V gene is TRBV12-3 or TRBV12-4, the J gene TRBJ2-5; maybe TRBD2 (6 bases). The CDR3 is 14 residues long. Trimming stripped 3 bases from V and 5 bases from J, with 13 bases between. CDR3 bases: TGTGCCAGCAGTTTTTCGGCGGGAAAGGAGACCCAGTACTTC. It specifies CASSFSAGKETQYF.

The rearrangement joins TRBV20-1 to TRBJ2-7, with 8 bases aligning to TRBD2. V trimming: 3 bases; J trimming: 2 bases; junction bases outside the gene matches: 3. The CDR3 is 13 amino acids. The V gene's germline CDR1 is DFQATT and CDR2 SNEGSKA (reference sequence). The CDR3 DNA reads TGCAGTGCTAGGACTAGCGTGACCTACGAGCAGTACTTC. This gives the protein CSARTSVTYEQYF.

This clonotype was seen many times. The chain carries TRBV20-1 and TRBJ2-7; 12 bases map to TRBD1. Looked up from germline, CDR1 is DFQATT and CDR2 is SNEGSKA (reference sequence). CDR3 length equals 15 residues. Germline trimming cut 3 bases from V and 5 bases from J; bases unmatched to any gene: 8. The CDR3 sequence: CSASKGQGARNEQYF. DNA of the CDR3: TGCAGTGCTAGCAAGGGACAGGGGGCTCGGAACGAGCAGTACTTC.

The rearrangement links TRBV4-3 to TRBJ1-4, with no clear D. From germline, CDR1 is LGHNA and CDR2 YSLEER. The V end lost 0 bases, the J end lost 8 bases, and 7 bases lay between the germline ends. The CDR3 consists of 13 residues. The CDR3 bases are TGCGCCAGCAGCCAAGATTTGGCAGAAAAACTGTTTTTT. Translated, it gives CASSQDLAEKLFF.

The V and J genes are TRBV5-6 and TRBJ1-5; D possibly corresponds to TRBD1 (5 bases). The CDR3 has 14 amino acids. Trimming pared 3 bases from V and 2 bases from J, leaving 9 bases between. CDR1 is SGHDT, CDR2 YYEEEE, per germline. The CDR3 here is CASSWGGGNQPQHF. The CDR3 DNA sequence: TGTGCCAGCAGCTGGGGAGGGGGCAATCAGCCCCAGCATTTT.

This chain uses TRBV7-6 with TRBJ2-2, with 13 bases matching TRBD2. V was clipped by 3 bases and J by 6 bases; unmatched bases: 10. Germline V lookup: CDR1 SGHVS, CDR2 FNYEAQ. The CDR3 has 18 amino acids. CDR3 sequence: CASSFVGLAGDRAGELFF. The DNA for the CDR3 is TGTGCCAGCAGCTTCGTAGGACTAGCGGGAGATCGAGCCGGGGAGCTGTTTTTT. The variable domain in full, with the rest retrieved from reference TRBV7-6 and TRBJ2-2, is GAGVSQSPRYKVTKRGQDVALRCDPISGHVSLYWYRQALGQGPEFLTYFNYEAQQDKSGLPNDRFSAERPEGSISTLTIQRTEQRDSAMYRCASSFVGLAGDRAGELFFGEGSRLTVL.

The V gene is TRBV2, the J gene TRBJ2-2, with D perhaps given as TRBD1 or TRBD2 (5 bases each). The CDR3 has 16 amino acids. In germline, CDR1 is SNHLY, CDR2 FYNNEI. Trimming stripped 2 bases from V and 4 bases from J, with 14 bases between. The CDR3 protein is CASSEYGTLSTGELFF. CDR3 coding DNA: TGTGCCAGCAGTGAATATGGGACCCTATCCACCGGGGAGCTGTTTTTT.

The chain has TRBV5-1 and TRBJ2-3, with D possibly being TRBD2 (5 bases). V was trimmed by 2 bases and J by 5 bases, leaving 12 bases between them. CDR3 length: 14 residues. Per germline, CDR1 SGHRS and CDR2 YFSETQ. In nucleotides, the CDR3 is TGCGCCAGCAGCTTTCAATCCGCGGGAGATACGCAGTATTTT. Translated: CASSFQSAGDTQYF.

This clonotype occurred many times. V is TRBV10-3 and J is TRBJ1-1; tentatively, D is TRBD1 (5 bases). V was pared by 0 bases and J by 4 bases, with 12 bases between. The germline CDR1 and CDR2 sequences are ENHRY and SYGVKD. There are 15 residues in the CDR3. The CDR3 coding sequence is TGTGCCATCAGTGAGTCCGGGGGATCAGGCACTGAAGCTTTCTTT. Translated, it gives CAISESGGSGTEAFF.

The count of this clonotype is one. The V and J genes are TRBV14 and TRBJ2-1; no clear D gene. This CDR3 is built from 12 residues. The V gene's germline CDR1 is SGHDN and CDR2 FVKESK. Trimming pared 0 bases from V and 10 bases from J, leaving 7 bases between. This chain's CDR3 is CASSQDSYEQFF. CDR3 nucleotide sequence: TGTGCCAGCAGCCAAGATTCATACGAGCAGTTCTTC.

The J gene is TRBJ2-7, the V gene TRBV27; D is uncertain. CDR1 is MNHEY and CDR2 is SMNVEV in the germline V gene (reference sequence). This CDR3 is built from 9 residues. The germline V and J ends were trimmed by 6 bases and 8 bases, with 5 bases remaining between them. The CDR3 spells CASRGKQYF. CDR3 nucleotide sequence: TGTGCCAGCAGAGGGAAGCAGTACTTC.

Ten or more counts support this clonotype. The chain employs TRBV5-1 and TRBJ2-2; weak D call: TRBD1 (5 bases). The CDR3 contains 14 residues. Germline CDR1 and CDR2: SGHRS and YFSETQ. V was trimmed by 6 bases and J by 0 bases, leaving 9 bases between them. CDR3 in amino acids: CASTIQANTGELFF. CDR3 coding DNA: TGCGCCAGCACGATACAGGCGAACACCGGGGAGCTGTTTTTT.

The chain is built from TRBV5-1 and TRBJ2-1; D not certain. Trimming cost V 0 bases and J 0 bases, with 10 bases left between them. The CDR3 spans 16 residues. The V gene's germline CDR1 is SGHRS and CDR2 YFSETQ. The CDR3 nucleotides are TGCGCCAGCAGCTTGGCCTTTGCTAGCTCCTACAATGAGCAGTTCTTC. Translating gives CASSLAFASSYNEQFF.

The gene calls are TRBV6-2 or TRBV6-3 and TRBJ2-5, with 9 positions matching TRBD1. The J segment lost 5 bases and the V segment lost 5 bases, leaving 12 bases of the junction unmatched. The CDR3 extends over 16 amino acids. The germline gives CDR1 MNHEY, CDR2 SVGEGT. CDR3 nucleotide sequence: TGTGCCAGCAGTCGGGGACAGGGTGTCGGGGAGGAGACCCAGTACTTC. This encodes CASSRGQGVGEETQYF.

This clonotype was seen a handful of times. The chain couples TRBV12-3 or TRBV12-4 to TRBJ2-1; 8 nucleotides align to TRBD2. The CDR3 contains 15 residues. V shed 5 bases, J shed 7 bases, and the junction held 10 bases outside the gene matches. The CDR3 spells CASSLTLTSGNEQFF. The CDR3 region has the DNA TGTGCCAGCAGTCTAACCCTCACTAGCGGTAATGAGCAGTTCTTC.

The chain joins TRBV4-3 to TRBJ2-3, with no clear D. Trimming removed 0 bases from V and 4 bases from J, with 11 bases in between. The length of the CDR3 is 15 residues. Looked up from germline, CDR1 is LGHNA and CDR2 is YSLEER. CDR3 loop: CASSQDGEGPDTQYF. The CDR3, as DNA: TGCGCCAGCAGCCAAGACGGCGAAGGGCCAGATACGCAGTATTTT.

CDR3: CASSPTVIQETQYF. CDR3 DNA: TGTGCCAGCAGCCCCACAGTTATCCAAGAGACCCAGTACTTC. This sequence joins TRBV11-2 and TRBJ2-5; D is unresolved. Trimming took off 5 bases at V and 1 base at J, with 11 bases between the two ends. This CDR3 has 14 amino acids. Per the germline V gene, CDR1 is SGHAT and CDR2 is FQNNGV.

The CDR3 nucleotides are TGTGCCAGCAGCACGACAGGGGGCCAGGACGAGCAGTACTTC. This gives the protein CASSTTGGQDEQYF. The rearrangement joins TRBV5-4 to TRBJ2-7, with 10 bases matching TRBD1. V trimming: 4 bases; J trimming: 5 bases; junction bases outside the gene matches: 6. Germline V CDR1 and CDR2: SGHNT, YYREEE (reference sequence). The CDR3 spans 14 residues.